Below are 29 T cell receptor beta chains sequenced from a single sample in a study of CD4 T cells in relation to SARS-CoV-2 and coronaviruses. Unexposed donor CD4+ T cells date from about 2010-2019, before the COVID-19 pandemic. The cells were cultured for about ten days before CD4+ T cells were isolated. These receptors' antigens are unknown. Sequencing used immunoSEQ multiplex PCR; TCRdb keeps in-frame clones, though not all of them. This table holds tens of thousands of clones, 72% found once. The sequencing input was CD4+ T cells from PBMCs, cultured in vitro. The receptors shown here come from a human donor in good health.

The chain joins TRBV10-3 to TRBJ2-1, with 10 positions matching TRBD2. CDR3 length: 17 amino acids. The germline V gene has CDR1 ENHRY and CDR2 SYGVKD. V shed 10 bases and J 1 base; nucleotides not matched to a gene: 13. The CDR3 sequence: CATKDIPGLASYNEQFF. The CDR3 nucleotides are TGTGCCACCAAGGACATTCCGGGACTAGCGTCCTACAATGAGCAGTTCTTC.

This clone was counted a single time. This rearrangement joins TRBV2 to TRBJ1-5, with TRBD1 identical over 12 bases. CDR1 is SNHLY, CDR2 FYNNEI, per germline. This CDR3 comprises 14 residues. Unmatched junction bases numbered 4, after V lost 7 bases and J lost 6 bases. The CDR3 DNA follows: TGTGCCAGCAAAGGGACAGGGGGCAGTCAGCCCCAGCATTTT. Translating gives CASKGTGGSQPQHF.

The V gene is TRBV7-2, the J gene TRBJ2-5; D is perhaps TRBD1 (6 bases). The V end was cut by 5 bases, the J end by 2 bases, with 18 bases between. The CDR3 totals 16 residues. The germline CDR1 and CDR2 sequences are SGHTA and FQGNSA. CDR3 protein: CASSIRRGRNQETQYF. In DNA form, the CDR3 reads TGTGCCAGCAGCATACGCAGGGGACGAAATCAAGAGACCCAGTACTTC.

The chain has TRBV6-6 and TRBJ1-4; no definite D call. Per the germline V gene, CDR1 is MNHNY and CDR2 is SVGAGI (reference sequence). The CDR3 is 15 amino acids. Trimming took 8 bases from V and 8 from J, leaving 21 bases between them. Here the CDR3 reads CASRDFTGSLEKLFF. As DNA, the CDR3 is TGTGCCAGCCGCGACTTTACGGGGTCTTTGGAAAAACTGTTTTTT.

The V call is TRBV20-1, the J call TRBJ2-1; 10 nucleotides agree with TRBD1. Trimming cost V 3 bases and J 6 bases; bases outside gene matches: 8. The CDR3 sequence is 15 residues long. Germline CDR1 reads DFQATT; CDR2 reads SNEGSKA (reference sequence). CDR3 sequence: CSASTPTGGINEQFF. The CDR3 DNA is TGCAGTGCTAGTACCCCGACAGGGGGCATCAATGAGCAGTTCTTC.

V and J are TRBV9 and TRBJ2-1; TRBD2 agrees at 16 bases. The germline V gene encodes CDR1 SGDLS and CDR2 YYNGEE. The CDR3 totals 20 residues. The V segment lost 2 bases and the J segment 1 base; nucleotides outside the gene matches: 9. CDR3 region: CASSVKPGTSGRGSYNEQFF. The DNA for the CDR3 is TGTGCCAGCAGCGTGAAACCCGGGACTAGCGGGAGGGGGTCCTACAATGAGCAGTTCTTC.

This clone was recorded only once. V usage is TRBV5-1 and J usage is TRBJ2-3; a possible D gene is TRBD1 (5 bases). Germline assignment: CDR1 SGHRS and CDR2 YFSETQ. The CDR3 runs 16 residues. Trimming took 0 bases from V and 6 from J, leaving 17 bases between them. CDR3: CASSLEARAVVDTQYF. Here the CDR3 DNA reads TGCGCCAGCAGCTTGGAGGCCAGGGCGGTTGTGGATACGCAGTATTTT.

The rearrangement uses TRBV18 and TRBJ2-2; D possibly corresponds to TRBD2 (6 bases). V was cut by 2 bases and J by 5 bases, with 12 bases left in between. CDR3 length: 15 amino acids. Germline CDR1 is KGHSH and CDR2 is LQKENI. CDR3 sequence: CASSPLSEGTGELFF. CDR3 nucleotides: TGTGCCAGCTCACCATTGTCGGAGGGAACCGGGGAGCTGTTTTTT.

The table lists this clone with a count of one. The chain employs TRBV12-3 or TRBV12-4 and TRBJ2-1; D is ambiguous. V dropped 3 bases and J dropped 8 bases, with 11 bases sitting between them. This CDR3 comprises 13 residues. The DNA of the CDR3 is TGTGCCAGCAGTTTTACCTTTGTGGATGAGCAGTTCTTC. It encodes CASSFTFVDEQFF.

The chain has TRBV7-6 and TRBJ2-3, with TRBD1 identical over 11 bases. J gave up 4 bases and V 3 bases, and 9 bases lay outside the gene matches. The CDR3 is 17 amino acids. From germline, CDR1 is SGHVS and CDR2 FNYEAQ. CDR3 sequence: CASSFGRTGGRADTQYF. DNA of the CDR3: TGTGCCAGCAGCTTCGGTCGGACAGGGGGCAGGGCAGATACGCAGTATTTT.

This clone turned up a few times. The gene calls are TRBV7-2 and TRBJ1-1; TRBD1 agrees at 8 bases. The CDR3 covers 13 residues. The germline V gene encodes CDR1 SGHTA and CDR2 FQGNSA. With 5 bases clipped from V and 10 bases from J, the junction kept 9 bases outside the gene matches. This CDR3 reads CASSHAAGGRAFF. Written as DNA, the CDR3 is TGTGCCAGCAGCCACGCGGCAGGGGGCCGAGCTTTCTTT.

The chain carries TRBV7-9 and TRBJ1-2, with D unresolved. This CDR3 spans 11 amino acids. With 5 bases removed from V and 4 bases from J, the gap between germline ends came to 5 bases. Looked up from germline, CDR1 is SEHNR and CDR2 is FQNEAQ (reference sequence). DNA for the CDR3: TGTGCCAGCAGCCGCGCCTATGGCTACACCTTC. This encodes CASSRAYGYTF.

This clone showed up just once. V usage is TRBV18 and J usage is TRBJ2-2; D call uncertain. The CDR3 spans 14 residues. Trimming pared 3 bases from V and 5 bases from J, leaving 10 bases between. Looked up from germline, CDR1 is KGHSH and CDR2 is LQKENI. CDR3 bases: TGTGCCAGCTCACCGGGATACGGTACCGGGGAGCTGTTTTTT. This gives the protein CASSPGYGTGELFF.

This clone was counted a single time. The V call is TRBV30, the J call TRBJ1-5, with D uncertain. Looked up from germline, CDR1 is GTSNPN and CDR2 is SVGIG (reference sequence). Trimming cost V 1 base and J 3 bases, with 7 bases left between them. The CDR3 runs 13 residues. CDR3 in DNA: TGTGCCTGGAGTGCAGGCTCCAATCAGCCCCAGCATTTT. Residues: CAWSAGSNQPQHF.

This chain uses TRBV4-3 with TRBJ2-2; unclear D gene. The CDR3 covers 14 residues. The V end was cut by 0 bases, the J end by 6 bases, with 8 bases between. The germline V gene has CDR1 LGHNA and CDR2 YSLEER. CDR3: CASSQDARAGELFF. The CDR3 DNA sequence: TGCGCCAGCAGCCAAGACGCGAGAGCCGGGGAGCTGTTTTTT.

V gene TRBV4-3 combines with J gene TRBJ1-1; tentative D call: TRBD1 (5 bases). CDR1 and CDR2 from the germline V gene are LGHNA and YSLEER. CDR3 length: 14 residues. Trimming pared 5 bases from V and 1 base from J, leaving 11 bases between. CDR3 nucleotides: TGCGCCAGCAGCTCTTGGACACGGAACACTGAAGCTTTCTTT. Its protein is CASSSWTRNTEAFF.

The rearrangement joins TRBV12-5 to TRBJ2-5; TRBD1 is a possible D gene (7 bases). The V gene lost 5 bases and the J gene lost 5 bases, with 21 bases spanning the gap. The CDR3 covers 16 residues. Germline V lookup: CDR1 LGHNT, CDR2 FRNRAP. The CDR3 bases are TGTGCTAGTGGTCCACCGATTGGGGCAGGGGGGGAGACCCAGTACTTC. Its translation: CASGPPIGAGGETQYF.

This chain uses TRBV19 with TRBJ1-1; possibly TRBD1 for D (6 bases). In germline, CDR1 is LNHDA, CDR2 SQIVND (reference sequence). This CDR3 has 14 residues. With 3 bases removed from V and 0 bases from J, the gap between germline ends came to 8 bases. The CDR3 region is CASSIRGLNTEAFF. The CDR3 DNA sequence: TGTGCCAGTAGTATCAGGGGACTGAACACTGAAGCTTTCTTT.

This sequence joins TRBV5-6 and TRBJ2-3; D call uncertain. The CDR3 is made up of 14 amino acids. Germline assignment: CDR1 SGHDT and CDR2 YYEEEE. Trimming pared 1 base from V and 4 bases from J, leaving 10 bases between. CDR3 in DNA: TGTGCCAGCAGCTTGTCCGGGTTCGCAGATACGCAGTATTTT. Protein sequence: CASSLSGFADTQYF. The variable domain in full, completed from reference TRBV5-6 and TRBJ2-3, reads DAGVTQSPTHLIKTRGQQVTLRCSPKSGHDTVSWYQQALGQGPQFIFQYYEEEERQRGNFPDRFSGHQFPNYSSELNVNALLLGDSALYLCASSLSGFADTQYFGPGTRLTVL.

The rearrangement joins TRBV7-2 to TRBJ1-1, with a tentative D call TRBD1 (6 bases). V lost 2 bases, J lost 0 bases, and 10 bases lay in between. CDR1 is SGHTA, CDR2 FQGNSA, per germline. The CDR3 contains 15 residues. In nucleotides, the CDR3 is TGTGCCAGCAGCTTAAGGACAGACATGAACACTGAAGCTTTCTTT. Protein: CASSLRTDMNTEAFF.

The sample holds one count of this clone. V is TRBV13 and J is TRBJ2-2, with D possibly TRBD2 on 6 matching bases. This CDR3 has 17 residues. The V end was cut by 5 bases, the J end by 6 bases, with 22 bases between. CDR1 and CDR2 from the germline V gene are PRHDT and FYEKMQ (reference sequence). This CDR3 reads CASSLGGPTTIPGELFF. CDR3 nucleotide sequence: TGTGCCAGCAGCCTGGGGGGACCGACAACAATACCCGGGGAGCTGTTTTTT. The whole variable domain, filled in from reference TRBV13 and TRBJ2-2, reads AAGVIQSPRHLIKEKRETATLKCYPIPRHDTVYWYQQGPGQDPQFLISFYEKMQSDKGSIPDRFSAQQFSDYHSELNMSSLELGDSALYFCASSLGGPTTIPGELFFGEGSRLTVL.

V usage is TRBV7-2 and J usage is TRBJ2-5; 13 positions match TRBD2. V lost 5 bases, J lost 3 bases, and 3 bases stayed unmatched. The CDR3 contains 15 residues. The germline CDR1 and CDR2 sequences are SGHTA and FQGNSA. The DNA for the CDR3 is TGTGCCAGCAGCATGACTAGCGGGGGGAAAGAGACCCAGTACTTC. Translated, it gives CASSMTSGGKETQYF.

The V call is TRBV9, the J call TRBJ2-7; 8 positions match TRBD2. The CDR3 runs 14 residues. Trimming took 4 bases from V and 2 from J; bases not matched to a gene: 5. Germline V gene data show CDR1 as SGDLS and CDR2 as YYNGEE. CDR3 sequence reads: CASSLTSAAYEQYF. Here the CDR3 DNA reads TGTGCCAGCAGCCTGACTAGCGCGGCCTACGAGCAGTACTTC.

This clone occurred a few times. The chain links TRBV19 to TRBJ1-5; D is unresolved. V dropped 3 bases and J dropped 6 bases, with 6 bases sitting between them. Germline CDR1 is LNHDA and CDR2 is SQIVND (reference sequence). This CDR3 region has 12 residues. CDR3 amino acids: CASSMRVQPQHF. The DNA for the CDR3 is TGTGCCAGTAGTATGCGGGTTCAGCCCCAGCATTTT.

This chain links TRBV7-2 with TRBJ2-1; the match to TRBD2 covers 10 bases. Per the germline V gene, CDR1 is SGHTA and CDR2 is FQGNSA. V dropped 6 bases and J dropped 4; count of bases not matched to a gene: 0. The CDR3 is made up of 13 amino acids. The CDR3 sequence is CASRTSGYNEQFF. The CDR3 bases are TGTGCCAGCAGGACTAGCGGGTACAATGAGCAGTTCTTC.

The chain carries TRBV6-5 and TRBJ2-3, with 12 bases that match TRBD2. J was trimmed by 1 base and V by 6 bases; bases with no gene match: 2. The CDR3 is made up of 15 amino acids. Germline-derived CDR1 and CDR2 are MNHEY and SVGAGI. In DNA form, the CDR3 reads TGTGCCAGCAGATGGACTAGCGGGGGCACAGATACGCAGTATTTT. Amino acids: CASRWTSGGTDTQYF.

The rearrangement links TRBV4-3 to TRBJ2-5, with no clear D. Per germline, CDR1 LGHNA and CDR2 YSLEER. CDR3 length equals 14 residues. V was shortened by 0 bases and J by 6 bases, with 11 bases between the two germline ends. The CDR3 DNA is TGCGCCAGCAGCCAAGACCGGGCCGGACAGACCCAGTACTTC. Amino acids: CASSQDRAGQTQYF.

The J gene is TRBJ1-1, the V gene TRBV4-3; D possibly corresponds to TRBD1 (5 bases). This CDR3 contains 17 residues. The V and J ends lost 3 bases and 5 bases respectively, with 22 bases between them. Looked up from germline, CDR1 is LGHNA and CDR2 is YSLEER. The CDR3 sequence: CASSHGEKGWVGTEAFF. The CDR3 DNA sequence: TGCGCCAGCAGCCACGGTGAAAAGGGGTGGGTCGGGACTGAAGCTTTCTTT.

This chain links TRBV12-5 with TRBJ2-5; 8 bases map to TRBD2. Trimming cost V 0 bases and J 4 bases; bases outside gene matches: 4. Germline V gene sequence: CDR1 LGHNT, CDR2 FRNRAP. CDR3 size: 15 residues. The CDR3 DNA is TGTGCTAGTGGTTTGGTACCGGGGGGGGGAGAGACCCAGTACTTC. Protein sequence: CASGLVPGGGETQYF.